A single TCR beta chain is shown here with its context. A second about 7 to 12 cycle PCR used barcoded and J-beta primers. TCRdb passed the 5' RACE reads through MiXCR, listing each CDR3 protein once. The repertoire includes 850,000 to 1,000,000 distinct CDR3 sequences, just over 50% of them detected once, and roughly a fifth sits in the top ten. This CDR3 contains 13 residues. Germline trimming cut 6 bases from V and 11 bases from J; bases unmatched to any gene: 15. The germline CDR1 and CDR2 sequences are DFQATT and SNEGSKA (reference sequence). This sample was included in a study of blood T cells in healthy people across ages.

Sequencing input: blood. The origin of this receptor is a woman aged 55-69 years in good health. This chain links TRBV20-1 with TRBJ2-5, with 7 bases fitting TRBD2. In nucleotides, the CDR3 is TGCAGTGCCCCGACCGCGGGAGTCAATGAGCAGTACTTC. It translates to CSAPTAGVNEQYF.